The next 26 T cell receptor beta chains were all read from a single sample in a study of blood T cell repertoires in COVID-19. TCRdb's copy holds only in-frame clones and misses some; the assay was immunoSEQ multiplex PCR. The table lists approximately 210,000 clones, roughly nine tenths of them singletons, with about 0.72% in the top ten. Input material: peripheral blood. The source of these receptors is a woman aged 70-85 years with acute or convalescent COVID-19.

The chain is built from TRBV4-1 and TRBJ2-3, with D maybe TRBD1 (6 bases). Germline CDR1 and CDR2: MGHRA and YSYEKL. The CDR3 is made up of 15 amino acids. V was shortened by 1 base and J by 3 bases, with 11 bases between the two germline ends. The CDR3 nucleotides are TGCGCCAGCAGCCAAGTAGCAGGGGTGACAGATACGCAGTATTTT. Translation gives CASSQVAGVTDTQYF.

The rearrangement uses TRBV11-2 and TRBJ1-1; D uncertain. Germline V gene data show CDR1 as SGHAT and CDR2 as FQNNGV. CDR3 length: 13 amino acids. Trimming left V 1 base short and J 5 bases short, with 8 bases between. The chain's CDR3 is CASSLVFGTEAFF. The DNA for the CDR3 is TGTGCCAGCAGCTTAGTATTCGGTACTGAAGCTTTCTTT.

The rearrangement uses TRBV6-5 and TRBJ2-5; 10 nucleotides match TRBD1. The CDR3 loop spans 15 amino acids. Trimming at V came to 4 bases and at J to 5 bases, leaving 7 bases not matched to a gene. Per germline, CDR1 MNHEY and CDR2 SVGAGI. CDR3 nucleotides: TGTGCCAGCAGTTCGCGACAGGGGGCAAAGGAGACCCAGTACTTC. Protein: CASSSRQGAKETQYF.

This clone was picked up a small number of times. J is TRBJ2-1 and V is TRBV28; TRBD2 aligns across 15 bases. Trimming took 6 bases from V and 8 from J; bases not matched to a gene: 2. Germline V gene data show CDR1 as MDHEN and CDR2 as SYDVKM. This CDR3 spans 14 amino acids. CDR3 in amino acids: CASRGLAGGDEQFF. Here the CDR3 DNA reads TGTGCCAGCAGGGGACTAGCGGGAGGTGATGAGCAGTTCTTC.

To note about this clone: A read error may produce the germline difference seen at one junction end. The chain recombines TRBV7-2 with TRBJ1-2; TRBD1 agrees at 8 bases. The germline CDR1 and CDR2 sequences are SGHTA and FQGNSA. The CDR3 runs 11 residues. The CDR3 is CASSIPGQAAF. In nucleotides, the CDR3 is TGTGCCAGCAGCATTCCGGGACAGGCGGCATTC.

The CDR3 here is CASSYGLAGAGNEQFF. CDR3 nucleotides: TGTGCCAGCAGTTACGGACTAGCGGGAGCGGGCAATGAGCAGTTCTTC. The chain links TRBV7-2 to TRBJ2-1; 13 nucleotides match TRBD2. This CDR3 is 16 amino acids long. Per the germline V gene, CDR1 is SGHTA and CDR2 is FQGNSA. J lost 6 bases, V lost 6 bases, and 8 bases had no gene match. Supplemented by reference TRBV7-2 and TRBJ2-1, the full variable domain reads GAGVSQSPSNKVTEKGKDVELRCDPISGHTALYWYRQSLGQGLEFLIYFQGNSAPDKSGLPSDRFSAERTGGSVSTLTIQRTQQEDSAVYLCASSYGLAGAGNEQFFGPGTRLTVL.

This clone was counted a single time. The gene calls are TRBV28 and TRBJ2-4; 11 nucleotides match TRBD2. The germline V gene has CDR1 MDHEN and CDR2 SYDVKM. This CDR3 has 17 amino acids. With V trimmed by 2 bases and J by 1 base, 4 bases remained unmatched. CDR3 sequence: CASSLLAGGVAKNIQYF. CDR3 in DNA: TGTGCCAGCAGTTTACTAGCGGGAGGAGTGGCCAAAAACATTCAGTACTTC.

This clone appeared a few times. The chain employs TRBV11-2 and TRBJ1-2; D not resolved. The CDR3 spans 12 residues. Germline V gene data show CDR1 as SGHAT and CDR2 as FQNNGV. The V and J ends lost 4 bases and 8 bases respectively, with 11 bases between them. The CDR3 loop reads CASSSMARGYTF. As DNA, the CDR3 is TGTGCCAGCAGCTCCATGGCTAGAGGCTACACCTTC.

The chain uses TRBV14 and TRBJ1-4, with 8 bases matching TRBD1. This CDR3 spans 16 amino acids. V trimming: 5 bases; J trimming: 7 bases; junction bases outside the gene matches: 12. Germline loops: CDR1 SGHDN, CDR2 FVKESK. In nucleotides, the CDR3 is TGTGCCAGCAGCTTTGCCGGACAGGGAATGGGTGAAAAACTGTTTTTT. Amino acid sequence: CASSFAGQGMGEKLFF. Full variable domain (outside the CDR3, taken from reference TRBV14 and TRBJ1-4): EAGVTQFPSHSVIEKGQTVTLRCDPISGHDNLYWYRRVMGKEIKFLLHFVKESKQDESGMPNNRFLAERTGGTYSTLKVQPAELEDSGVYFCASSFAGQGMGEKLFFGSGTQLSVL.

The chain joins TRBV5-1 to TRBJ2-5, with D perhaps TRBD2 (5 bases). V was cut by 4 bases and J by 4 bases, with 14 bases left in between. Germline CDR1 and CDR2: SGHRS and YFSETQ. This CDR3 contains 14 residues. The CDR3 protein is CASSLSGKLETQYF. The CDR3 coding sequence is TGCGCCAGCAGCCTCTCGGGGAAATTAGAGACCCAGTACTTC.

The chain is built from TRBV7-2 and TRBJ1-6; weak D call: TRBD1 (5 bases). Trimming removed 2 bases from V and 9 bases from J, with 11 bases in between. This CDR3 is 14 amino acids long. Germline V CDR1 and CDR2: SGHTA, FQGNSA. The CDR3 nucleotides read TGTGCCAGCAGCTTACGGGGGGGAACTTCACCCCTCCACTTT. Encoded protein: CASSLRGGTSPLHF.

This clone has a handful of counts. The chain employs TRBV12-3 or TRBV12-4 and TRBJ1-2, with unresolved D. The V gene lost 6 bases and the J gene lost 6 bases, with 14 bases spanning the gap. This CDR3 comprises 13 residues. CDR3 in DNA: TGTGCCAGCAGCTACGGACGCGGGGATGGCTACACCTTC. Protein sequence: CASSYGRGDGYTF.

The rearrangement uses TRBV6-1 and TRBJ2-7; D gene ambiguous. The ends were cut back, 2 bases at V and 3 bases at J, with 17 bases in the middle. The CDR3 is made up of 16 amino acids. Germline CDR1 MNHNS, CDR2 SASEGT. The DNA for the CDR3 is TGTGCCAGCAGTGAACGATTCCCCCCTCCCTACTACGAGCAGTACTTC. It codes for CASSERFPPPYYEQYF.

This clone has more than one count but fewer than ten. The chain uses TRBV13 and TRBJ2-7; D might be TRBD1 (6 bases). Between the trimmed V and J ends, which lost 1 base and 2 bases, there was a span of 12 bases. CDR1 and CDR2 from the germline V gene are PRHDT and FYEKMQ (reference sequence). The CDR3 contains 15 residues. This CDR3 reads CASSLDPGDPYEQYF. The CDR3 bases are TGTGCCAGCAGCTTAGACCCAGGGGACCCCTACGAGCAGTACTTC.

The chain joins TRBV7-6 to TRBJ2-1, with D possibly being TRBD1 (6 bases). CDR1 and CDR2 (germline): SGHVS, FNYEAQ. The CDR3 loop spans 15 amino acids. V was cut by 1 base and J by 8 bases, with 15 bases left in between. The CDR3 coding sequence is TGTGCCAGCAGCTTAGTTCCAGGGGAAACGCATGAGCAGTTCTTC. Translating gives CASSLVPGETHEQFF. Full variable domain (remainder filled in from reference TRBV7-6 and TRBJ2-1): GAGVSQSPRYKVTKRGQDVALRCDPISGHVSLYWYRQALGQGPEFLTYFNYEAQQDKSGLPNDRFSAERPEGSISTLTIQRTEQRDSAMYRCASSLVPGETHEQFFGPGTRLTVL.

The V call is TRBV28, the J call TRBJ2-6; TRBD1 matches 7 bases. The CDR3 has 15 residues. Trimming took 6 bases from V and 1 from J; bases not matched to a gene: 3. Germline V lookup: CDR1 MDHEN, CDR2 SYDVKM. The CDR3 DNA reads TGTGCCAGCAGAAGGGGGCCTTCTGGGGCCAACGTCCTGACTTTC. It yields the protein CASRRGPSGANVLTF.

V gene TRBV3-1 (or the pseudogene TRBV3-2) combines with J gene TRBJ1-2, with 10 bases lining up with TRBD1. The trim removed 5 bases at V and 8 bases at J, leaving 5 bases unmatched. The CDR3 loop spans 13 amino acids. Germline CDR1 LGHDT, CDR2 YNNKEL (reference sequence). CDR3 bases: TGTGCCAGCAGCAAGGGGACAGGGGAAGGCTACACCTTC. It yields the protein CASSKGTGEGYTF.

The rearrangement links TRBV3-1 (or the pseudogene TRBV3-2) to TRBJ1-6; possible D gene TRBD1, 6 bases. This CDR3 has 15 residues. Trimming removed 1 base at V and 11 bases at J, with 15 bases between. Germline V lookup: CDR1 LGHDT, CDR2 YNNKEL (reference sequence). CDR3 nucleotide sequence: TGTGCCAGCAGCCAAGGTTGGACAGCGAAAGCACCCCTCCACTTT. Translation: CASSQGWTAKAPLHF.

The rearrangement joins TRBV11-2 to TRBJ2-2; TRBD1 matches 10 bases. Germline V gene data show CDR1 as SGHAT and CDR2 as FQNNGV. V lost 5 bases to trimming and J lost 4 bases; unmatched junction nucleotides: 7. CDR3 size: 16 residues. The CDR3 sequence: CASSRQGTGATGELFF. The CDR3 DNA is TGTGCCAGCAGCCGCCAGGGGACAGGGGCCACCGGGGAGCTGTTTTTT.

The chain uses TRBV29-1 and TRBJ1-1, with D perhaps TRBD1 (5 bases). The CDR3 covers 14 residues. From germline, CDR1 is SQVTM and CDR2 ANQGSEA. The germline V and J ends were trimmed by 5 bases and 0 bases, with 13 bases remaining between them. The CDR3 loop reads CSVTKTAMNTEAFF. Here the CDR3 DNA reads TGCAGCGTTACTAAGACAGCTATGAACACTGAAGCTTTCTTT. Full variable domain (outside the CDR3, taken from reference TRBV29-1 and TRBJ1-1): SAVISQKPSRDICQRGTSLTIQCQVDSQVTMMFWYRQQPGQSLTLIATANQGSEATYESGFVIDKFPISRPNLTFSTLTVSNMSPEDSSIYLCSVTKTAMNTEAFFGQGTRLTVV.

V gene TRBV7-2 combines with J gene TRBJ2-1, with 10 bases fitting TRBD1. The CDR3 covers 18 residues. The V gene's germline CDR1 is SGHTA and CDR2 FQGNSA. J was trimmed by 5 bases and V by 5 bases; bases with no gene match: 15. The DNA of the CDR3 is TGTGCCAGCAGCACGCGCCGACAGGGGGCGCCGCGGGACAATGAGCAGTTCTTC. As protein: CASSTRRQGAPRDNEQFF.

This rearrangement joins TRBV6-1 to TRBJ1-1; 7 bases align to TRBD1. The CDR3 is made up of 13 amino acids. Germline CDR1 MNHNS, CDR2 SASEGT. After removal of 0 bases from V and 8 bases from J, the junction contained 3 bases not matched to a gene. CDR3 in DNA: TGTGCCAGCAGTGAAGCTTTCAGGGGGGAAGCTTTCTTT. Its translation is CASSEAFRGEAFF.

The J gene is TRBJ1-2, the V gene TRBV5-4; 9 bases line up with TRBD1. Trimming cost V 1 base and J 3 bases; bases outside gene matches: 7. This CDR3 contains 16 residues. Germline V CDR1 and CDR2: SGHNT, YYREEE (reference sequence). The CDR3 sequence: CASSLPGTGFYYGYTF. In DNA form, the CDR3 reads TGTGCCAGCAGCTTGCCTGGGACAGGGTTTTACTATGGCTACACCTTC.

This clone came up once. V and J are TRBV6-2 or TRBV6-3 and TRBJ2-1; a weak D match, TRBD2 (6 bases). Trimming took off 0 bases at V and 0 bases at J, with 12 bases between the two ends. CDR1 is MNHEY and CDR2 is SVGEGT in the germline V gene. The CDR3 spans 17 residues. The CDR3 loop is CASSYSRAGASYNEQFF. Written as DNA, the CDR3 is TGTGCCAGCAGTTACTCGAGAGCGGGCGCCTCCTACAATGAGCAGTTCTTC.

This clone was seen a handful of times. The V call is TRBV5-1, the J call TRBJ1-3; no definite D call. Germline assignment: CDR1 SGHRS and CDR2 YFSETQ. V was pared by 7 bases and J by 2 bases, with 22 bases between. The CDR3 has 17 residues. CDR3 sequence (DNA): TGCGCCAGCTCCGCGCAATTGACATTTCCGGCTGGAAACACCATATATTTT. This codes for CASSAQLTFPAGNTIYF.

The genes are TRBV25-1 and TRBJ1-2, with TRBD1 matching over 11 bases. Germline V gene sequence: CDR1 MGHDK, CDR2 SYGVNS. This CDR3 is built from 14 residues. Unmatched junction bases numbered 6, after V lost 4 bases and J lost 8 bases. CDR3 in amino acids: CASSGQDRGLGYTF. The CDR3 region has the DNA TGTGCCAGCAGTGGTCAGGACAGGGGGCTCGGCTACACCTTC.